Following are 19 T cell receptor beta chains from one sample sequenced in a study of T cell responses to AZD1222 COVID-19 vaccine. Here immunoSEQ multiplex PCR was the method, and the copy in TCRdb shows in-frame clones only, minus some. Here the sample spans 57,000 or so clones, approximately 85% being singletons. The sample in question was peripheral blood, obtained on day 0 of MenACWY control vaccination. The receptors derive from an adult in good health.

The chain uses TRBV6-5 and TRBJ2-7; 7 bases map to TRBD2. CDR3 size: 14 residues. Germline V gene lookup returns CDR1 MNHEY and CDR2 SVGAGI. V was pared by 8 bases and J by 3 bases, with 10 bases of the junction left unmatched. CDR3 sequence (DNA): TGTGCCAGCGGGAGGGGCCCACTTGGCTACGAGCAGTACTTC. Translating gives CASGRGPLGYEQYF.

This clone was detected only a few times. The chain couples TRBV28 to TRBJ2-2; D is uncertain. The CDR3 loop spans 15 amino acids. V was trimmed by 0 bases and J by 1 base, leaving 6 bases between them. CDR1 MDHEN and CDR2 SYDVKM come from the germline V gene. The CDR3 sequence is CASSLWGRNTGELFF. The CDR3, as DNA: TGTGCCAGCAGTTTATGGGGTCGGAACACCGGGGAGCTGTTTTTT.

The chain joins TRBV6-5 to TRBJ2-1; D is ambiguous. V was pared by 3 bases and J by 4 bases, with 16 bases between. Germline V CDR1 and CDR2: MNHEY, SVGAGI. This CDR3 comprises 16 residues. CDR3 DNA sequence: TGTGCCAGCAGTTATTCCACTACCAGTGGGTACAATGAGCAGTTCTTC. Protein product: CASSYSTTSGYNEQFF.

The chain couples TRBV27 to TRBJ2-5; D perhaps matches TRBD2 (7 bases). The germline CDR1 and CDR2 sequences are MNHEY and SMNVEV (reference sequence). CDR3 length equals 16 residues. V was clipped by 0 bases and J by 4 bases, with 15 bases between them. CDR3 residues: CASSLSRGEGSETQYF. The CDR3 DNA reads as TGTGCCAGCAGTTTATCAAGGGGGGAGGGGTCAGAGACCCAGTACTTC.

The chain has TRBV5-4 and TRBJ2-5; 11 bases match TRBD1. Trimming took 1 base from V and 4 from J; bases not matched to a gene: 6. The CDR3 contains 16 residues. Germline loops: CDR1 SGHNT, CDR2 YYREEE (reference sequence). This CDR3 is CASSLRTGGRGETQYF. DNA of the CDR3: TGTGCCAGCAGCTTGCGGACAGGGGGCAGGGGAGAGACCCAGTACTTC. The full variable domain, with the rest looked up from reference TRBV5-4 and TRBJ2-5, is ETGVTQSPTHLIKTRGQQVTLRCSSQSGHNTVSWYQQALGQGPQFIFQYYREEENGRGNFPPRFSGLQFPNYSSELNVNALELDDSALYLCASSLRTGGRGETQYFGPGTRLLVL.

V and J are TRBV7-2 and TRBJ1-5, with 7 bases fitting TRBD1. Germline lookup yields CDR1 SGHTA and CDR2 FQGNSA. J lost 3 bases, V lost 5 bases, and 10 bases had no gene match. CDR3 size: 16 residues. CDR3 coding DNA: TGTGCCAGCAGCCCCGATTCAGGGGGACTCAATCAGCCCCAGCATTTT. Amino acid sequence: CASSPDSGGLNQPQHF.

The gene calls are TRBV15 and TRBJ2-3, with TRBD1 matching over 9 bases. The germline V gene has CDR1 LNHNV and CDR2 YYDKDF (reference sequence). The CDR3 contains 19 residues. The V segment lost 1 base and the J segment 4 bases; nucleotides outside the gene matches: 15. The CDR3 sequence is CATSRASPGPGTGPDTQYF. DNA of the CDR3: TGTGCCACCAGCAGAGCCTCCCCGGGCCCCGGGACAGGGCCAGATACGCAGTATTTT.

This chain links TRBV3-1 (or the pseudogene TRBV3-2) with TRBJ2-7, with 10 nucleotides matching TRBD2. V lost 0 bases and J lost 4; bases outside the gene matches: 3. CDR1 and CDR2 (germline): LGHDT, YNNKEL (reference sequence). This CDR3 comprises 15 residues. The CDR3: CASSQEGLAPYEQYF. The CDR3 DNA sequence: TGTGCCAGCAGCCAAGAGGGACTAGCGCCTTACGAGCAGTACTTC.

The chain links TRBV5-1 to TRBJ2-2, with D tentatively TRBD1 (6 bases). Germline V gene data show CDR1 as SGHRS and CDR2 as YFSETQ. V gave up 3 bases and J gave up 6 bases, with 12 bases separating them. The CDR3 extends over 14 amino acids. The DNA of the CDR3 is TGCGCCAGCAGCTCAAACCAGGGGCCCGGGGAGCTGTTTTTT. Translated: CASSSNQGPGELFF. The whole variable domain, filled in from reference TRBV5-1 and TRBJ2-2, reads KAGVTQTPRYLIKTRGQQVTLSCSPISGHRSVSWYQQTPGQGLQFLFEYFSETQRNKGNFPGRFSGRQFSNSRSEMNVSTLELGDSALYLCASSSNQGPGELFFGEGSRLTVL.

The rearrangement links TRBV6-2 or TRBV6-3 to TRBJ1-2, with D perhaps TRBD1 (5 bases). From germline, CDR1 is MNHEY and CDR2 SVGEGT. This CDR3 has 16 amino acids. V was shortened by 6 bases and J by 3 bases, with 20 bases between the two germline ends. CDR3 bases: TGTGCCAGCAGCCCTGCGGGGGTGGCGGACTACTATGGCTACACCTTC. Translating gives CASSPAGVADYYGYTF.

This clone occurred a few times. The chain uses TRBV9 and TRBJ2-3, with D unresolved. Between the trimmed V and J ends, which lost 4 bases and 2 bases, there was a span of 17 bases. The CDR3 consists of 16 residues. Germline V gene lookup returns CDR1 SGDLS and CDR2 YYNGEE. CDR3 in amino acids: CASSPQPELATDTQYF. The CDR3 DNA is TGTGCCAGCAGCCCTCAACCGGAACTGGCCACAGATACGCAGTATTTT.

J is TRBJ2-1 and V is TRBV11-2; 14 bases agree with TRBD2. Germline V CDR1 and CDR2: SGHAT, FQNNGV. The V gene end was trimmed by 1 base and the J gene end by 6 bases; junction bases not matched to a gene: 8. The CDR3 covers 18 residues. The CDR3 DNA reads TGTGCCAGCAGCTTAGGCGAGTTGGGACTAGCGGGAGTCAATGAGCAGTTCTTC. It yields the protein CASSLGELGLAGVNEQFF.

The genes are TRBV6-2 or TRBV6-3 and TRBJ2-7, with D perhaps matching TRBD2 (5 bases). The V gene lost 2 bases and the J gene lost 9 bases, with 17 bases spanning the gap. The CDR3 spans 14 residues. Germline loops: CDR1 MNHEY, CDR2 SVGEGT. The CDR3 loop reads CASSYRGPLRRQYF. The CDR3 DNA is TGTGCCAGCAGTTACCGGGGTCCTCTACGAAGGCAGTACTTC.

V gene TRBV30 combines with J gene TRBJ2-3; D not resolved. The CDR3 sequence is 15 residues long. Trimming took 2 bases from V and 2 from J, leaving 14 bases between them. Per the germline V gene, CDR1 is GTSNPN and CDR2 is SVGIG (reference sequence). The CDR3 region is CAWSHLTSFTDTQYF. CDR3 nucleotides: TGTGCCTGGAGTCATCTGACTTCGTTCACAGATACGCAGTATTTT. Variable domain in full (rest from reference TRBV30 and TRBJ2-3): SQTIHQWPATLVQPVGSPLSLECTVEGTSNPNLYWYRQAAGRGLQLLFYSVGIGQISSEVPQNLSASRPQDRQFILSSKKLLLSDSGFYLCAWSHLTSFTDTQYFGPGTRLTVL.

This clone has just a few counts. The rearrangement uses TRBV28 and TRBJ2-5; D may be TRBD2 (5 bases). Deletions cut 5 bases from V and 5 bases from J, with 15 bases between. The CDR3 has 14 residues. The germline gives CDR1 MDHEN, CDR2 SYDVKM. CDR3 residues: CASSPAGFQETQYF. The CDR3 DNA follows: TGTGCCAGCAGTCCGGCGGGTTTTCAGGAGACCCAGTACTTC.

V is TRBV6-2 or TRBV6-3 and J is TRBJ2-1, with TRBD2 matching 10 bases. Germline V gives CDR1 MNHEY, CDR2 SVGEGT. V lost 0 bases to trimming and J lost 7 bases; unmatched junction nucleotides: 3. The CDR3 is made up of 15 amino acids. The CDR3: CASSYSAGGPNEQFF. The DNA for the CDR3 is TGTGCCAGCAGTTACTCAGCGGGAGGGCCGAATGAGCAGTTCTTC.

This clone has only a few counts. The chain has TRBV28 and TRBJ1-5; 7 nucleotides match TRBD1. Trimming at V came to 10 bases and at J to 11 bases, leaving 17 bases not matched to a gene. Per germline, CDR1 MDHEN and CDR2 SYDVKM. The CDR3 contains 14 residues. The CDR3 DNA is TGTGCCATTCCTGTCGACAGGGAGGGAAAGGCCCAGCATTTT. This encodes CAIPVDREGKAQHF.

The chain uses TRBV9 and TRBJ1-2; D is uncertain. The V end lost 0 bases, the J end lost 0 bases, and 12 bases lay between the germline ends. CDR3 length equals 16 residues. Germline CDR1 SGDLS, CDR2 YYNGEE. The CDR3 coding sequence is TGTGCCAGCAGCGTAGAAGCTGCAGGCCCTAACTATGGCTACACCTTC. Translation: CASSVEAAGPNYGYTF.

The chain uses TRBV7-2 and TRBJ2-7; the D gene is possibly TRBD1 (8 bases). CDR3 length equals 14 residues. Germline lookup yields CDR1 SGHTA and CDR2 FQGNSA. With 4 bases removed from V and 6 bases from J, the gap between germline ends came to 16 bases. The CDR3 protein is CASSSFTGGVEQYF. The CDR3, as DNA: TGTGCCAGCAGCTCCTTCACAGGGGGGGTCGAGCAGTACTTC.